This is a list of T cell receptor beta chains from one sample in a study of CD8+ T cells in alopecia areata. Method: immunoSEQ multiplex PCR; TCRdb's copy keeps in-frame clones and lacks some. The table lists 150,000 to 200,000 clones, roughly 58% of them singletons. The sequencing here drew on CD4+ T cells sorted from blood, taken at approximately week 60, from a patient treated with tofacitinib. All receptors derive from a human donor with alopecia areata. Both conserved end residues are part of each CDR3. The order of the fields is clone size, D gene, J gene, V gene, CDR3 protein, CDR3 DNA. The D gene is left open where the match is weak. Clone sizes are given selectively: once, few, many, or a class where the clone is expanded.

clone size: few
D gene: NA
J gene: TRBJ1-1
V gene: TRBV29-1
CDR3 protein: CSGRDTEAFF
CDR3 DNA: TGCAGCGGCAGGGATACTGAAGCTTTCTTT

clone size: NA
D gene: NA
J gene: TRBJ2-5
V gene: TRBV7-9
CDR3 protein: CASSLGDWETQYF
CDR3 DNA: TGTGCCAGCAGCTTAGGGGACTGGGAGACCCAGTACTTC

clone size: few
D gene: NA
J gene: TRBJ2-3
V gene: TRBV7-6
CDR3 protein: CASSPTGSYTDTQYF
CDR3 DNA: TGTGCCAGCAGCCCGACGGGGAGCTACACAGATACGCAGTATTTT

clone size: NA
D gene: NA
J gene: TRBJ1-2
V gene: TRBV30
CDR3 protein: CAWSVLDRTGGYTF
CDR3 DNA: TGTGCCTGGAGTGTACTAGACAGGACGGGGGGCTACACCTTC

clone size: NA
D gene: NA
J gene: TRBJ2-1
V gene: TRBV7-2
CDR3 protein: CASSSRGTQTEQFF
CDR3 DNA: TGTGCCAGCAGCTCCCGCGGGACCCAAACTGAGCAGTTCTTC

clone size: NA
D gene: TRBD1
J gene: TRBJ1-1
V gene: TRBV30
CDR3 protein: CAWMGQQNTEAFF
CDR3 DNA: TGTGCCTGGATGGGACAGCAGAACACTGAAGCTTTCTTT

clone size: NA
D gene: NA
J gene: TRBJ1-5
V gene: TRBV7-2
CDR3 protein: CASSPGGAGGNQPQHF
CDR3 DNA: TGTGCCAGCAGCCCCGGGGGGGCGGGCGGCAATCAGCCCCAGCATTTT

clone size: once
D gene: NA
J gene: TRBJ2-3
V gene: TRBV5-1
CDR3 protein: CASSLSQNTDTQYF
CDR3 DNA: TGCGCCAGCAGCTTGTCTCAAAACACAGATACGCAGTATTTT

clone size: few
D gene: NA
J gene: TRBJ2-6
V gene: TRBV29-1
CDR3 protein: CSVPSGANVLTF
CDR3 DNA: TGCAGCGTTCCCTCTGGGGCCAACGTCCTGACTTTC

clone size: NA
D gene: NA
J gene: TRBJ1-4
V gene: TRBV4-1
CDR3 protein: CASSQAPGEKLFF
CDR3 DNA: TGCGCCAGCAGCCAGGCTCCGGGGGAAAAACTGTTTTTT

clone size: NA
D gene: TRBD1
J gene: TRBJ2-1
V gene: TRBV6-6
CDR3 protein: CASSPGQGISEQFF
CDR3 DNA: TGTGCCAGCAGCCCGGGACAGGGGATAAGTGAGCAGTTCTTC

clone size: NA
D gene: NA
J gene: TRBJ1-2
V gene: TRBV7-8
CDR3 protein: CASSLARRSGGYTF
CDR3 DNA: TGTGCCAGCAGCTTAGCGCGGCGATCGGGTGGCTACACCTTC

clone size: few
D gene: NA
J gene: TRBJ1-1
V gene: TRBV12-5
CDR3 protein: CASGLVPESNTEAFF
CDR3 DNA: TGTGCTAGTGGTTTGGTCCCAGAATCGAACACTGAAGCTTTCTTT

clone size: NA
D gene: TRBD1
J gene: TRBJ1-3
V gene: TRBV30
CDR3 protein: CAWSADRASGNTIYF
CDR3 DNA: TGTGCCTGGAGTGCGGACAGGGCCTCTGGAAACACCATATATTTT

clone size: NA
D gene: NA
J gene: TRBJ2-1
V gene: TRBV7-9
CDR3 protein: CASRGDEQFF
CDR3 DNA: TGTGCCAGCAGGGGGGATGAGCAGTTCTTC

clone size: few
D gene: NA
J gene: TRBJ2-3
V gene: TRBV5-1
CDR3 protein: CASSFRVQGRTDTQYF
CDR3 DNA: TGCGCCAGCAGCTTTAGGGTGCAGGGGCGCACAGATACGCAGTATTTT